The TCR beta chain under discussion was sequenced for a study of cytomegalovirus exposure and HLA in healthy donors. The study, taken as a whole, reports: Analysis performed later found more than 15,000 TCR beta sequences associated with HLA alleles at 0.05 false discovery rate. Accounts indicate the classifier identified cytomegalovirus status with strong specificity and sensitivity.

A remark on this clone: Its antigen remains unknown.

The study ran its PCR with 60 Vbeta and 13 Jbeta primers. Profiled with immunoSEQ multiplex PCR; TCRdb holds only in-frame clones, not every one. The sample holds 150,000 or so clones. Input material: PBMCs. This TCR was recovered from a woman in her forties or fifties in good health and CMV-seronegative.

The CDR3 is CASRYRGRSDIQYF. Here the CDR3 DNA reads TGTGCCAGCAGATACAGGGGGCGCTCGGACATTCAGTACTTC. The chain combines TRBV28 with TRBJ2-4, with TRBD1 matching over 9 bases. With V trimmed by 6 bases and J by 8 bases, 8 bases remained unmatched. The V gene's germline CDR1 is MDHEN and CDR2 SYDVKM. The CDR3 extends over 14 amino acids. The full variable domain, completed using reference TRBV28 and TRBJ2-4, is DVKVTQSSRYLVKRTGEKVFLECVQDMDHENMFWYRQDPGLGLRLIYFSYDVKMKEKGDIPEGYSVSREKKERFSLILESASTNQTSMYLCASRYRGRSDIQYFGAGTRLSVL.